The present TCR beta chain was sequenced within a study of OX40 agonist ivuxolimab in advanced cancers. Findings and limits, study-wide: In the 0.1 to 3.0 mg/kg range, CD4+ and CD8+ blood T cells had expanded clonally by week 6. On average, a greater number of expanded clones characterised CD8+ T cells relative to CD4+.

The germline V gene has CDR1 WNHNN and CDR2 SYGVQD (reference sequence). This CDR3 is 15 amino acids long. V lost 0 bases and J 3 bases, leaving 9 bases between the germline ends. The data were produced by immunoSEQ multiplex PCR, yet TCRdb's version contains in-frame clones alone and is incomplete. The sample comprises 60,000 to 75,000 clones, nearly 90% of which are singletons, and 4% to 5.5% rests with the top ten. With regard to this clone: Antigen: not known.

The specimen was CD4+ or CD8+ T cells sorted from blood, collected in a trial of the OX40 agonist ivuxolimab. The chain is built from TRBV10-1 and TRBJ2-4; the D gene could be TRBD1 or TRBD2 (6 bases each). The clonotype comes from an adult with an advanced solid tumor such as melanoma, head and neck, liver or kidney cancer. As DNA, the CDR3 is TGCGCCAGCAGTGAGTCACAGGGAGGCAAAAACATTCAGTACTTC. This codes for CASSESQGGKNIQYF.